This T cell receptor beta chain was profiled in a study of blood T cell repertoires in COVID-19. Study-wide context: Whether acute or convalescent, the COVID-19 samples came from the United States, Italy and Spain.

From germline, CDR1 is LNHNV and CDR2 YYDKDF (reference sequence). Trimming removed 0 bases at V and 2 bases at J, with 11 bases between. This CDR3 comprises 15 residues. TCRdb keeps only in-frame clones here, not all; method: immunoSEQ multiplex PCR. The repertoire includes about 52,000 clones, about 90% of them detected once, and 15% sits in the top ten. The chain recombines TRBV15 with TRBJ2-7, with TRBD1 as a possible D gene (5 bases). This sequence originates from a human donor with active COVID-19. The donor label of this sample is uncertain. The sample comprised peripheral blood. The CDR3 reads CATSRERGSAYEQYF. The CDR3, as DNA: TGTGCCACCAGCAGAGAAAGGGGCAGCGCCTACGAGCAGTACTTC.